One and the same sample provided the 22 T cell receptor beta chains below, sequenced in a study of CD4 T cells in relation to SARS-CoV-2 and coronaviruses. The protocol was immunoSEQ multiplex PCR, while the TCRdb copy is restricted to in-frame clones and leaves out a portion. This sample has 35,000 to 50,000 clones, with approximately 80% found just once. These receptors lack a known antigen. Specimen: naive CD4+ T cells from PBMCs, cultured in vitro. Noted subset: naive CD4+ T cells isolated by negative enrichment. Receptors were obtained from an adult with COVID-19.

V and J are TRBV11-2 and TRBJ2-7, with 11 positions matching TRBD1. CDR1 and CDR2 from the germline V gene are SGHAT and FQNNGV. The length of the CDR3 is 14 residues. The junction had 3 bases not matched to a gene; V was cut back by 5 bases and J by 3 bases. CDR3 residues: CASSLGTGGYEQYF. The CDR3 DNA reads as TGTGCCAGCAGCCTAGGGACAGGGGGCTACGAGCAGTACTTC.

V usage is TRBV20-1 and J usage is TRBJ1-5; perhaps TRBD1 as D (6 bases). The ends were cut back, 3 bases at V and 6 bases at J, with 18 bases in the middle. The germline V gene has CDR1 DFQATT and CDR2 SNEGSKA (reference sequence). This CDR3 contains 15 residues. The DNA for the CDR3 is TGCAGTGCTAGTACCCGACGGGACAATTCTCAGCCCCAGCATTTT. The encoded protein is CSASTRRDNSQPQHF.

This chain joins TRBV7-3 and TRBJ2-7; D not certain. The CDR3 contains 12 residues. Germline-derived CDR1 and CDR2 are SGHTA and FQGTGA. Trimming took 6 bases from V and 6 from J, leaving 12 bases between them. The CDR3 is CASRSPGREQYF. CDR3 DNA sequence: TGTGCCAGCAGATCTCCAGGTCGCGAGCAGTACTTC.

This chain connects TRBV7-2 to TRBJ2-7; perhaps TRBD2 as D (5 bases). This CDR3 comprises 13 residues. Germline CDR1 SGHTA, CDR2 FQGNSA. V shed 0 bases and J shed 2 bases, with 5 bases lying between them. The CDR3 sequence: CASSLAGTYEQYF. As DNA, the CDR3 is TGTGCCAGCAGCTTAGCCGGGACCTACGAGCAGTACTTC.

The CDR3 here is CASSLIGDEQFF. In DNA, the CDR3 is TGCGCCAGCAGCCTGATTGGAGATGAGCAGTTCTTC. The chain combines TRBV5-1 with TRBJ2-1; unclear D gene. Looked up from germline, CDR1 is SGHRS and CDR2 is YFSETQ. The CDR3 spans 12 residues. Trimming stripped 4 bases from V and 8 bases from J, with 10 bases between.

The chain recombines TRBV29-1 with TRBJ2-5; the match to TRBD2 covers 12 bases. Trimming took 4 bases from V and 5 from J; bases not matched to a gene: 5. Germline V gene data show CDR1 as SQVTM and CDR2 as ANQGSEA. The CDR3 length is 14 residues. Here the CDR3 reads CSVVLAGGPETQYF. The CDR3 region has the DNA TGCAGCGTTGTTCTAGCGGGAGGGCCGGAGACCCAGTACTTC.

V usage is TRBV27 and J usage is TRBJ2-1; no clear D. V was trimmed by 8 bases and J by 4 bases, leaving 12 bases between them. The CDR3 is 13 residues long. Germline V gene lookup returns CDR1 MNHEY and CDR2 SMNVEV (reference sequence). The DNA of the CDR3 is TGTGCCAGCGAAAGAGCGAGTTACAATGAGCAGTTCTTC. Protein product: CASERASYNEQFF.

The rearrangement links TRBV3-1 (or the pseudogene TRBV3-2) to TRBJ2-7; 8 bases fit TRBD1. This CDR3 region has 15 residues. Germline V lookup: CDR1 LGHDT, CDR2 YNNKEL (reference sequence). V was clipped by 4 bases and J by 6 bases; unmatched bases: 11. The CDR3 DNA sequence: TGTGCCAGCAGCCGCCCGGACAGGGATTTTGTCGAGCAGTACTTC. Amino acids: CASSRPDRDFVEQYF.

This clone was detected only once. V is TRBV6-2 or TRBV6-3 and J is TRBJ2-7, with D possibly TRBD2 on 7 matching bases. This CDR3 comprises 13 residues. V lost 5 bases to trimming and J lost 2 bases, with 10 bases between them. Germline V gene sequence: CDR1 MNHEY, CDR2 SVGEGT. CDR3 sequence reads: CASSRGGPYEQYF. CDR3 sequence (DNA): TGTGCCAGCAGTAGGGGGGGGCCCTACGAGCAGTACTTC.

This clone was seen once. The chain uses TRBV29-1 and TRBJ2-7, with 12 bases matching TRBD2. The CDR3 is made up of 13 amino acids. With V trimmed by 5 bases and J by 2 bases, 1 base remained unmatched. Germline lookup yields CDR1 SQVTM and CDR2 ANQGSEA. CDR3 sequence reads: CSVRLAGAYEQYF. CDR3 in DNA: TGCAGCGTTAGACTAGCGGGGGCCTACGAGCAGTACTTC.

This clone was observed a handful of times. The chain employs TRBV15 and TRBJ2-2, with 7 bases identical to TRBD1. Germline-derived CDR1 and CDR2 are LNHNV and YYDKDF (reference sequence). The CDR3 contains 15 residues. J gave up 3 bases and V 6 bases, and 7 bases lay outside the gene matches. The CDR3 nucleotides are TGTGCCACCAGGGAAAGGGGGCGGGACACCGGGGAGCTGTTTTTT. Its translation is CATRERGRDTGELFF.

The chain employs TRBV5-1 and TRBJ2-1, with D uncertain. The CDR3 contains 13 residues. CDR1 and CDR2 from the germline V gene are SGHRS and YFSETQ. With 1 base removed from V and 7 bases from J, the gap between germline ends came to 9 bases. The CDR3 here is CASSLMTENEQFF. For the CDR3, the DNA is TGCGCCAGCAGCTTGATGACGGAGAATGAGCAGTTCTTC.

The CDR3 here is CASSPQGFSGTGANVLTF. CDR3 nucleotides: TGTGCCAGCAGCCCACAAGGCTTCTCGGGCACTGGGGCCAACGTCCTGACTTTC. V gene TRBV7-3 combines with J gene TRBJ2-6; D unclear. In germline, CDR1 is SGHTA, CDR2 FQGTGA. V was trimmed by 5 bases and J by 2 bases, leaving 19 bases between them. The CDR3 contains 18 residues.

The gene calls are TRBV13 and TRBJ1-3; the match to TRBD1 covers 7 bases. CDR1 PRHDT and CDR2 FYEKMQ come from the germline V gene (reference sequence). This CDR3 has 14 residues. V gave up 5 bases and J gave up 2 bases; unmatched junction bases: 3. The CDR3: CASSIDRAGNTIYF. The DNA for the CDR3 is TGTGCCAGCAGCATCGACAGGGCTGGAAACACCATATATTTT.

The chain couples TRBV7-3 to TRBJ2-3; weak D call: TRBD2 (6 bases). V lost 2 bases to trimming and J lost 7 bases, with 7 bases between them. Germline lookup yields CDR1 SGHTA and CDR2 FQGTGA. This CDR3 comprises 12 residues. The CDR3 spells CASSLGGNTQYF. Written as DNA, the CDR3 is TGTGCCAGCAGCTTAGGAGGGAATACGCAGTATTTT.

This rearrangement joins TRBV7-9 to TRBJ2-3, with 10 bases fitting TRBD1. This CDR3 is 17 amino acids long. V lost 0 bases to trimming and J lost 5 bases; unmatched junction nucleotides: 8. The germline V gene encodes CDR1 SEHNR and CDR2 FQNEAQ (reference sequence). The DNA for the CDR3 is TGTGCCAGCAGCTTAGCGCGTCGGACAGGGGGTTTAGATACGCAGTATTTT. Amino acids: CASSLARRTGGLDTQYF. Together with reference TRBV7-9 and TRBJ2-3, the CDR3 gives the full variable domain: DTGVSQNPRHKITKRGQNVTFRCDPISEHNRLYWYRQTLGQGPEFLTYFQNEAQLEKSRLLSDRFSAERPKGSFSTLEIQRTEQGDSAMYLCASSLARRTGGLDTQYFGPGTRLTVL.

The V gene is TRBV28, the J gene TRBJ1-1, with unresolved D. The germline gives CDR1 MDHEN, CDR2 SYDVKM. The CDR3 has 13 amino acids. Trimming took 2 bases from V and 1 from J, leaving 5 bases between them. In DNA form, the CDR3 reads TGTGCCAGCAGTTTAGAGAAGAACACTGAAGCTTTCTTT. It yields the protein CASSLEKNTEAFF. Using reference TRBV28 and TRBJ1-1 for the parts outside the CDR3, the full variable domain is DVKVTQSSRYLVKRTGEKVFLECVQDMDHENMFWYRQDPGLGLRLIYFSYDVKMKEKGDIPEGYSVSREKKERFSLILESASTNQTSMYLCASSLEKNTEAFFGQGTRLTVV.

The chain combines TRBV13 with TRBJ1-6; TRBD1 might be the D (5 bases). V shed 4 bases and J shed 7 bases, with 14 bases lying between them. This CDR3 is 15 amino acids long. The germline CDR1 and CDR2 sequences are PRHDT and FYEKMQ (reference sequence). The chain's CDR3 is CASSYTAQGNSPLHF. The DNA of the CDR3 is TGTGCCAGCAGCTATACAGCTCAGGGCAATTCACCCCTCCACTTT.

This clone was recorded once. V is TRBV24-1 and J is TRBJ2-3, with D perhaps matching TRBD2 (5 bases). The CDR3 is 19 residues long. Germline CDR1 is KGHDR and CDR2 is SFDVKD. Trimming stripped 9 bases from V and 5 bases from J, with 32 bases between. This CDR3 is CATSSNRASNPPGRDTQYF. Written as DNA, the CDR3 is TGTGCCACCTCATCGAACCGGGCCTCGAACCCACCGGGGAGAGATACGCAGTATTTT.

This rearrangement joins TRBV10-2 to TRBJ2-1, with 8 bases fitting TRBD2. V lost 6 bases to trimming and J lost 5 bases; unmatched junction nucleotides: 6. This CDR3 has 14 residues. From germline, CDR1 is WSHSY and CDR2 SAAADI. Written as DNA, the CDR3 is TGCGCCAGCAGCGACGGGAGGGCCCACAATGAGCAGTTCTTC. Its protein is CASSDGRAHNEQFF.

The chain joins TRBV19 to TRBJ2-5; D may match TRBD1 or TRBD2 (5 bases each). Germline CDR1 LNHDA, CDR2 SQIVND (reference sequence). CDR3 length: 13 amino acids. V was pared by 5 bases and J by 2 bases, with 9 bases between. The chain's CDR3 is CASSPGPQETQYF. DNA for the CDR3: TGTGCCAGTAGTCCGGGACCTCAAGAGACCCAGTACTTC.

This chain links TRBV3-1 (or the pseudogene TRBV3-2) with TRBJ2-1, with unresolved D. V lost 3 bases to trimming and J lost 5 bases, with 14 bases between them. The CDR3 has 15 residues. The V gene's germline CDR1 is LGHDT and CDR2 YNNKEL (reference sequence). CDR3 in DNA: TGTGCCAGCAGCCAGGTCCGTGGGCGGAACAATGAGCAGTTCTTC. It codes for CASSQVRGRNNEQFF.